These 3 T cell receptor beta chains came from one sample sequenced in a study of immune heterogeneity within non-small cell lung tumors (dated by TCRdb to the late 2010s). The TCR template was genomic DNA extracted from bulk tumor tissue, and about 0.6 ug of gDNA was amplified for each sample. During surgery, several biopsies were collected from each primary tumor and placed as far from one another as possible within the tumor mass. The study cohort was described as untreated, and the patients were newly diagnosed NSCLC cases having curative surgery. TCRdb names HiSeq X Ten as the instrument used. The TCR beta CDR3 region was amplified with a multiplex PCR system, in which a first round of nine to ten cycles was run using 32 V-gene forward and 13 J-gene reverse primers. Using fastp trimming at Q25 and MiXCR clonotype assembly, TCRdb reanalyzed the public sequencing data and kept in-frame beta chains. Identical CDR3 protein sequences are pooled into one entry, listed with their most common genes and DNA. The sample includes about 15,000 distinct CDR3 sequences, with approximately 29% observed a single time. The biggest ten clones account for roughly 15% of the sample.

The sequenced sample was lung tumor tissue. All receptors derive from a woman aged 45-60 years with non-small cell lung cancer.

For this clonotype: The CDR3 does not end in the conserved phenylalanine or tryptophan, so this is likely a read error. The chain recombines TRBV12-5 with TRBJ2-3, with unresolved D. Trimming shortened V by 6 bases and J by 2 bases, and 9 bases separated the two germline ends. The CDR3 contains 13 residues. Germline loops: CDR1 LGHNT, CDR2 FRNRAP. The CDR3 DNA is TGTGCTAGTGGAAGGATTCCCACAGATACGCAGTATCTT. This gives the protein CASGRIPTDTQYL.

This clonotype was observed many times. The chain has TRBV18 and TRBJ1-4, with D hard to call. Trimming cost V 3 bases and J 6 bases, with 8 bases left between them. Germline loops: CDR1 KGHSH, CDR2 LQKENI. This CDR3 is built from 13 residues. The CDR3 loop reads CASSPDGYEKLFF. CDR3 DNA: TGTGCCAGCTCACCGGACGGGTATGAAAAACTGTTTTTT.

This clonotype is termed medium-sized. This sequence joins TRBV12-3 or TRBV12-4 and TRBJ2-1, with 9 bases aligning to TRBD2. This CDR3 has 18 residues. V lost 5 bases to trimming and J lost 8 bases; unmatched junction nucleotides: 19. CDR3 sequence: CASSPARGGGASGDEQFF. The CDR3 coding sequence is TGTGCCAGCAGTCCCGCAAGGGGCGGGGGGGCCTCAGGTGATGAGCAGTTCTTC.